This T cell receptor beta chain was obtained from a study of T-cell reconstitution after alpha-beta-depleted transplantation in children. This clonotype was recorded at least ten times. The V end lost 5 bases, the J end lost 2 bases, and 11 bases lay between the germline ends. CDR1 and CDR2 (germline): ENHRY, SYGVKD. This CDR3 has 14 amino acids. This sample's TCRbeta library carried unique molecular identifier barcodes. Using its own MiXCR run on the PCR reads, TCRdb lists one record per CDR3 protein. The table includes fewer than 90,000 distinct CDR3 sequences, about 7% detected once. The sequenced sample was PBMCs from the stem cell graft donor, obtained from the stem cell graft. V is TRBV10-3 and J is TRBJ2-3; perhaps TRBD1 as D (6 bases). The clonotype comes from a human donor who donated a stem cell graft to a child with acute lymphoblastic leukemia. DNA of the CDR3: TGTGCCATCAGTCAGGACAGTTTCACAGATACGCAGTATTTT. The encoded protein is CAISQDSFTDTQYF.